The rows below give T cell receptor beta chains drawn from one sample of a study of OX40 agonist ivuxolimab in advanced cancers. Only in-frame clones appear in the TCRdb table, and some are missing; sequencing was by immunoSEQ multiplex PCR. The sample lists some 43,000 clones, 80% to 90% occurring once. The sequencing used CD4+ or CD8+ T cells sorted from blood, collected in a trial of the OX40 agonist ivuxolimab. The receptors were sampled from an adult with an advanced solid tumor such as melanoma, head and neck, liver or kidney cancer. CDR3s include the opening cysteine and the closing phenylalanine or tryptophan. D genes are given only for firm matches. Clone size is not always given. Where it is, it says once, few, many or a class for expanded clones.

clone_size	v_call	d_call	j_call	cdr3_aa	cdr3_nt
-	TRBV5-1	TRBD1	TRBJ2-1	CASSLETGYNEQFF	TGCGCCAGCAGCTTGGAGACAGGGTACAATGAGCAGTTCTTC
-	TRBV11-2	-	TRBJ2-3	CASSLRQLTDTQYF	TGTGCCAGCAGCCTACGACAGCTCACAGATACGCAGTATTTT
-	TRBV5-1	-	TRBJ2-7	CASSPGLLSYEQYF	TGCGCCAGCAGCCCGGGACTGCTCTCCTACGAGCAGTACTTC
-	TRBV6-5	-	TRBJ1-1	CASSYSGRTTEAFF	TGTGCCAGCAGTTACTCGGGCAGAACCACTGAAGCTTTCTTT
-	TRBV27	TRBD1	TRBJ1-2	CASSTTGGGRGYTF	TGTGCCAGCAGCACCACAGGGGGCGGGAGGGGCTACACCTTC
-	TRBV6-6	-	TRBJ1-2	CASSYAGPGAPHGYTF	TGTGCCAGCAGTTACGCCGGGCCGGGGGCGCCCCATGGCTACACCTTC
-	TRBV7-2	-	TRBJ2-3	CASSLGLQGGMSTDTQYF	TGTGCCAGCAGCTTAGGCCTACAGGGGGGGATGAGCACAGATACGCAGTATTTT
-	TRBV28	-	TRBJ1-5	CASRPRDGWQPQHF	TGTGCCAGCAGGCCCCGGGACGGATGGCAGCCCCAGCATTTT
-	TRBV30	TRBD1	TRBJ2-3	CAWSVRDRDFSDTQYF	TGTGCCTGGAGTGTAAGGGACAGGGATTTTTCAGATACGCAGTATTTT
-	TRBV7-2	-	TRBJ2-7	CASSLGVAATYEQYF	TGTGCCAGCAGCTTAGGAGTAGCGGCAACCTACGAGCAGTACTTC
-	TRBV4-2	-	TRBJ1-2	CASSRVPVYGYTF	TGTGCCAGCAGCCGAGTACCCGTATATGGCTACACCTTC
-	TRBV9	TRBD1	TRBJ1-3	CASSAQGSSGNTIYF	TGTGCCAGCAGCGCACAGGGGTCCTCTGGAAACACCATATATTTT
once	TRBV6-5	-	TRBJ2-7	CASSYQPKVSEQYF	TGTGCCAGCAGTTACCAACCTAAGGTTAGCGAGCAGTACTTC
-	TRBV18	TRBD2	TRBJ2-5	CASSPGGAQETQYF	TGTGCCAGCTCGCCGGGGGGGGCCCAAGAGACCCAGTACTTC
-	TRBV5-5	-	TRBJ2-7	CASSRVTGTGAWYF	TGTGCCAGCAGCCGCGTAACGGGGACGGGTGCTTGGTACTTC
-	TRBV10-3	-	TRBJ1-1	CAISESGLNTEAFF	TGTGCCATCAGTGAAAGCGGGTTGAACACTGAAGCTTTCTTT
-	TRBV5-6	-	TRBJ1-1	CASSSRPGQNTEAFF	TGTGCCAGCAGCTCCCGCCCCGGACAGAACACTGAAGCTTTCTTT
-	TRBV6-6	-	TRBJ2-5	CASSYAPLGQGTQYF	TGTGCCAGCAGTTACGCTCCTTTGGGCCAGGGGACCCAGTACTTC
-	TRBV2	-	TRBJ1-2	CASSLDSINYGYTF	TGTGCCAGCAGTCTTGACAGTATTAACTATGGCTACACCTTC
once	TRBV5-1	-	TRBJ2-3	CASSFFVSDTQYF	TGCGCCAGCAGCTTTTTCGTGTCAGATACGCAGTATTTT
-	TRBV2	-	TRBJ2-3	CASSEQGGEGFYTQYF	TGTGCCAGCAGTGAACAGGGTGGTGAGGGTTTCTATACGCAGTATTTT
-	TRBV5-1	TRBD1	TRBJ2-2	CASSLAQGSGELFF	TGCGCCAGCAGCTTGGCACAGGGGAGCGGGGAGCTGTTTTTT
-	TRBV19	-	TRBJ1-1	CASSPARVGTEAFF	TGTGCCAGTAGTCCGGCTCGGGTAGGCACTGAAGCTTTCTTT
-	TRBV9	-	TRBJ2-5	CASSVAERGRETQYF	TGTGCCAGCAGCGTAGCTGAGCGAGGTCGGGAGACCCAGTACTTC
-	TRBV6-6	TRBD1	TRBJ1-1	CASSLIRDREAFF	TGTGCCAGCAGTTTAATTCGGGACAGGGAAGCTTTCTTT
-	TRBV11-2	-	TRBJ1-6	CASSLDISGGYSPLHF	TGTGCCAGCAGCTTAGATATCAGCGGCGGCTATTCACCCCTCCACTTT
-	TRBV5-6	TRBD1	TRBJ1-2	CASSPRPGQGNYGYTF	TGTGCCAGCAGCCCGCGGCCGGGACAGGGGAACTATGGCTACACCTTC
-	TRBV10-3	-	TRBJ2-1	CAISEGQGAYNEQFF	TGTGCCATCAGTGAAGGTCAGGGCGCCTACAATGAGCAGTTCTTC
-	TRBV9	TRBD2	TRBJ2-5	CASSSRGASGGAAETQYF	TGTGCCAGCAGCTCACGGGGTGCTAGCGGGGGGGCCGCGGAGACCCAGTACTTC
once	TRBV7-8	TRBD2	TRBJ2-1	CASSRHGGGDNEQFF	TGTGCCAGCAGCCGACACGGCGGGGGGGACAATGAGCAGTTCTTC
-	TRBV7-2	TRBD2	TRBJ2-5	CASSSLAGGPRETQYF	TGTGCCAGCAGCTCCTTAGCGGGGGGGCCCAGGGAGACCCAGTACTTC
-	TRBV7-6	TRBD2	TRBJ2-3	CASSLSSGASTDTQYF	TGTGCCAGCAGCTTATCTAGCGGGGCCAGCACAGATACGCAGTATTTT
-	TRBV7-3	-	TRBJ2-2	CASSLSGQEGAGELFF	TGTGCCAGCAGCTTATCCGGGCAGGAGGGCGCCGGGGAGCTGTTTTTT
few	TRBV19	TRBD1	TRBJ1-5	CASRRDRDQPQHF	TGTGCCAGTAGACGGGACAGGGATCAGCCCCAGCATTTT
-	TRBV5-1	-	TRBJ1-5	CASSLGGASNQPQHF	TGCGCCAGCAGCTTGGGGGGGGCCAGCAATCAGCCCCAGCATTTT
-	TRBV27	TRBD1	TRBJ1-1	CASSLHSGTGNTEAFF	TGTGCCAGCAGTCTCCACTCCGGGACAGGGAACACTGAAGCTTTCTTT
-	TRBV7-6	-	TRBJ2-3	CASSGGTGQLYTDTQYF	TGTGCCAGCAGCGGCGGTACAGGGCAACTTTACACAGATACGCAGTATTTT
-	TRBV7-2	-	TRBJ1-1	CASSLVWGSHTEAFF	TGTGCCAGCAGCTTAGTGTGGGGCAGTCACACTGAAGCTTTCTTT
-	TRBV7-2	-	TRBJ1-2	CASSSSRTQYGYTF	TGTGCCAGCAGCTCATCTCGGACCCAATATGGCTACACCTTC
-	TRBV5-4	TRBD1	TRBJ2-1	CASSFGQGTLGQFF	TGTGCCAGCAGCTTCGGACAGGGGACCTTGGGTCAGTTCTTC
-	TRBV5-6	TRBD1	TRBJ2-5	CASIRTGLSQRETQYF	TGTGCCAGCATAAGGACAGGGCTTTCCCAGCGAGAGACCCAGTACTTC
-	TRBV5-6	-	TRBJ2-7	CASSRWLDSYEQYF	TGTGCCAGCAGTCGGTGGTTAGACTCCTACGAGCAGTACTTC
-	TRBV11-3	-	TRBJ1-5	CASSLRPNQPQHF	TGTGCCAGCAGCCTCCGACCTAATCAGCCCCAGCATTTT
-	TRBV7-3	TRBD2	TRBJ2-1	CASSFGGGSSYNEQFF	TGTGCCAGCAGCTTCGGCGGGGGGAGCTCCTACAATGAGCAGTTCTTC
-	TRBV4-1	-	TRBJ1-3	CASSHPVIFDRKSSGNTIYF	TGCGCCAGCAGCCACCCCGTAATCTTTGACAGGAAGAGCTCTGGAAACACCATATATTTT
-	TRBV27	TRBD1	TRBJ1-4	CASSWGQGKNEKLFF	TGTGCCAGCAGTTGGGGACAGGGGAAGAATGAAAAACTGTTTTTT
-	TRBV5-1	-	TRBJ2-1	CASRQIPSYNEQFF	TGCGCAAGCAGACAGATCCCCTCCTACAATGAGCAGTTCTTC
-	TRBV9	TRBD1	TRBJ2-5	CASRRSGQGGETQYF	TGTGCCAGCAGGCGTTCTGGACAGGGAGGTGAGACCCAGTACTTC
-	TRBV4-2	TRBD1	TRBJ2-1	CASSQRLDRGGRRGEQFF	TGTGCCAGCAGCCAAAGGCTAGACAGGGGGGGCCGCCGAGGGGAGCAGTTCTTC
-	TRBV7-3	TRBD2	TRBJ2-3	CASSSRGGGADTQYF	TGTGCCAGCAGCTCTAGGGGCGGGGGAGCAGATACGCAGTATTTT
-	TRBV7-2	-	TRBJ2-2	CASSFKPGHGGLGTGELFF	TGTGCCAGCAGCTTTAAACCGGGACACGGGGGGCTAGGCACCGGGGAGCTGTTTTTT
-	TRBV7-9	TRBD1	TRBJ2-3	CASSPGGGQGRSDTQYF	TGTGCCAGCAGCCCAGGTGGGGGACAGGGACGATCAGATACGCAGTATTTT
-	TRBV13	-	TRBJ2-5	CASSFQGGQTQYF	TGTGCCAGCAGCTTTCAGGGGGGACAGACCCAGTACTTC